The clone carrying this T cell receptor (beta chain) has just a few counts. The entry originates in a study of blood T cells in healthy people across ages. The CDR3 covers 17 residues. Looked up from germline, CDR1 is LGHDT and CDR2 is YNNKEL (reference sequence). V gave up 0 bases and J gave up 8 bases; unmatched junction bases: 11. Then a second PCR, running about 6 to 11 cycles, was carried out with a sample-barcoded 5' primer and a J-beta primer mix. TCRdb called the 5' RACE reads again in MiXCR, with one record for every CDR3 protein. This table has hundreds of thousands of distinct CDR3 sequences, around 34% appearing once.

The TCR originated in a man younger than 35 in good health. The chain has TRBV3-1 and TRBJ2-1; 9 positions match TRBD2. Sequences were obtained from blood. CDR3 coding DNA: TGTGCCAGCAGCCAAGACGCGGCTAGCGGGGCGGGCGATGAGCAGTTCTTC. It encodes CASSQDAASGAGDEQFF.